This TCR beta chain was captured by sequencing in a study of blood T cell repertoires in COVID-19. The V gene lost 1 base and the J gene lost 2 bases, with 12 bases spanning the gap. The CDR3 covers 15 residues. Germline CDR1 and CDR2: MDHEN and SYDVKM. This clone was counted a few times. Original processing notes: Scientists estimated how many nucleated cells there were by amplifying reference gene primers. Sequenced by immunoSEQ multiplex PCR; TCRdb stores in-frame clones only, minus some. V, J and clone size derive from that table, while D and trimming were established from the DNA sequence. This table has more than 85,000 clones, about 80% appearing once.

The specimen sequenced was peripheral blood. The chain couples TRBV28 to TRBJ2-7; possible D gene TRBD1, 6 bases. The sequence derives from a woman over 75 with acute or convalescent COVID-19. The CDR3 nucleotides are TGTGCCAGCAGTTTATTTCGGGACAAGACCTACGAGCAGTACTTC. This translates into CASSLFRDKTYEQYF.